The 32 T cell receptor beta chains listed next were all sequenced from one sample in a study of T cells expressing NK-cell markers. Using the 5' RACE reads, TCRdb records one entry per CDR3 protein without DNA. The table for this sample gives about 550,000 distinct CDR3 sequences. The specimen sequenced was blood T cells: a sorted CD56 or NKG2C T cell subset, CD4+ or CD8+ T cells, or bulk PBMC T cells (not recorded which). These receptors originate from a man aged 18 to 35 in good health.

The chain combines TRBV4-2 with TRBJ1-3. The CDR3 has 16 amino acids. The germline V gene encodes CDR1 LGHNA and CDR2 YNFKEQ. CDR3 sequence: CASSQVGDKPGNTIYF.

The chain links TRBV5-1 to TRBJ1-1; TCRdb returns TRBD1, unconfirmable since there is no DNA. Looked up from germline, CDR1 is SGHRS and CDR2 is YFSETQ. CDR3 length equals 17 residues. The CDR3 here is CASSSQENQYMNTEAFF.

The chain carries TRBV11-2 and TRBJ2-1. This CDR3 spans 14 amino acids. The V gene's germline CDR1 is SGHAT and CDR2 FQNNGV. CDR3 protein: CASSLDAIGNEQFF.

The genes are TRBV28 and TRBJ2-5; TCRdb calls TRBD2, which cannot be checked without DNA. The germline gives CDR1 MDHEN, CDR2 SYDVKM. This CDR3 has 16 residues. CDR3 region: CASSYRRSGVKETQYF.

The chain is built from TRBV20-1 and TRBJ1-4; TCRdb designates TRBD1, a call that cannot be tested without DNA. The length of the CDR3 is 14 residues. CDR1 DFQATT and CDR2 SNEGSKA come from the germline V gene (reference sequence). The CDR3: CSARKGTGLEKLFF.

The V gene is TRBV4-3, the J gene TRBJ2-5; TCRdb picks TRBD1, but there is no DNA to check that call. CDR1 is LGHNA and CDR2 is YSLEER in the germline V gene. CDR3 length: 14 residues. The CDR3: CASSQDFQGGTQYF.

The rearrangement links TRBV5-1 to TRBJ2-5. The CDR3 extends over 11 amino acids. The germline V gene encodes CDR1 SGHRS and CDR2 YFSETQ. The CDR3 spells CASWTAETQYF.

This chain joins TRBV11-2 and TRBJ2-1; TCRdb calls TRBD1, which cannot be checked without DNA. The CDR3 is 16 amino acids. Per the germline V gene, CDR1 is SGHAT and CDR2 is FQNNGV. The CDR3 sequence: CASSSRPGVGGNEQFF. Based on the CDR3 plus reference TRBV11-2 and TRBJ2-1, the full variable domain is EAGVAQSPRYKIIEKRQSVAFWCNPISGHATLYWYQQILGQGPKLLIQFQNNGVVDDSQLPKDRFSAERLKGVDSTLKIQPAKLEDSAVYLCASSSRPGVGGNEQFFGPGTRLTVL.

The chain combines TRBV29-1 with TRBJ2-3; TCRdb returns TRBD2, unconfirmable since there is no DNA. The length of the CDR3 is 15 residues. In germline, CDR1 is SQVTM, CDR2 ANQGSEA. CDR3 sequence reads: CSVEQGLHSGDTQYF.

V is TRBV27 and J is TRBJ1-5; without DNA, the TCRdb call of TRBD1 cannot be checked. This CDR3 region has 16 residues. CDR1 and CDR2 from the germline V gene are MNHEY and SMNVEV (reference sequence). The chain's CDR3 is CASRPGTGGLGQPQHF.

The rearrangement uses TRBV18 and TRBJ2-5. The V gene's germline CDR1 is KGHSH and CDR2 LQKENI. This CDR3 is 13 amino acids long. The CDR3 sequence: CASSRNSKETQYF.

The chain recombines TRBV6-5 with TRBJ2-3; no DNA is available, so the TRBD2 call from TCRdb remains unchecked. This CDR3 has 17 residues. Looked up from germline, CDR1 is MNHEY and CDR2 is SVGAGI. The CDR3: CASSYNPPAGVADTQYF.

The V gene is TRBV7-2, the J gene TRBJ2-7; TCRdb's D call of TRBD2 is untestable without DNA. The germline V gene encodes CDR1 SGHTA and CDR2 FQGNSA. The CDR3 contains 16 residues. CDR3 residues: CASSLTPAAGEGEQYF.

The chain links TRBV6-1 to TRBJ2-1; checking the TCRdb D call of TRBD2 is not possible without DNA. The CDR3 runs 15 residues. CDR1 is MNHNS, CDR2 SASEGT, per germline. The chain's CDR3 is CASSEVLDGGNEQFF.

This chain links TRBV15 with TRBJ1-5; TCRdb indicates TRBD1, and absent DNA this call remains unverified. This CDR3 has 17 residues. Germline V CDR1 and CDR2: LNHNV, YYDKDF (reference sequence). The CDR3 reads CATSRDGGGRTGQPQHF.

The rearrangement links TRBV12-3 or TRBV12-4 to TRBJ2-5; the TCRdb D gene call, TRBD1, has no DNA to confirm it. The CDR3 consists of 14 residues. CDR3 protein: CASTPGTARETQYF.

This rearrangement joins TRBV6-5 to TRBJ2-5; the TCRdb call, TRBD1, lacks DNA for checking. Germline V gene data show CDR1 as MNHEY and CDR2 as SVGAGI. This CDR3 contains 15 residues. CDR3: CASSTGTGSRETQYF.

The genes are TRBV7-8 and TRBJ2-1; TCRdb's D call of TRBD2 is untestable without DNA. Per the germline V gene, CDR1 is SGHVS and CDR2 is FQNEAQ. CDR3 size: 15 residues. The chain's CDR3 is CASSTHPGRANEQFF.

The chain couples TRBV5-1 to TRBJ1-1. Germline CDR1 is SGHRS and CDR2 is YFSETQ. There are 14 residues in the CDR3. CDR3 sequence: CASSLRADAREAFF. The entire variable domain, with the rest obtained from reference TRBV5-1 and TRBJ1-1, is as follows: KAGVTQTPRYLIKTRGQQVTLSCSPISGHRSVSWYQQTPGQGLQFLFEYFSETQRNKGNFPGRFSGRQFSNSRSEMNVSTLELGDSALYLCASSLRADAREAFFGQGTRLTVV.

The rearrangement joins TRBV7-9 to TRBJ1-2. Germline CDR1 and CDR2: SEHNR and FQNEAQ (reference sequence). This CDR3 comprises 13 residues. The CDR3 loop is CASSSGFEGGYTF. Based on the CDR3 plus reference TRBV7-9 and TRBJ1-2, the full variable domain is DTGVSQNPRHKITKRGQNVTFRCDPISEHNRLYWYRQTLGQGPEFLTYFQNEAQLEKSRLLSDRFSAERPKGSFSTLEIQRTEQGDSAMYLCASSSGFEGGYTFGSGTRLTVV.

CDR3 loop: CSTARQETQYF. V usage is TRBV20-1 and J usage is TRBJ2-5. Germline-derived CDR1 and CDR2 are DFQATT and SNEGSKA (reference sequence). This CDR3 has 11 residues.

This chain connects TRBV20-1 to TRBJ2-3; TCRdb's D gene call, TRBD1, goes unchecked for lack of DNA. The CDR3 totals 15 residues. From germline, CDR1 is DFQATT and CDR2 SNEGSKA (reference sequence). The CDR3 loop reads CSARVEVGGGVPQYF.

The J gene is TRBJ1-1, the V gene TRBV28; TCRdb's D call, TRBD1, is unchecked because there is no DNA. This CDR3 is built from 16 residues. The germline gives CDR1 MDHEN, CDR2 SYDVKM. The CDR3 loop reads CASSFLAGGLNTEAFF.

The gene calls are TRBV4-1 and TRBJ2-2; there is no DNA to check the TCRdb D call of TRBD2. CDR1 and CDR2 from the germline V gene are MGHRA and YSYEKL. CDR3 length equals 15 residues. The CDR3: CASSETSGVTGELFF.

The chain employs TRBV25-1 and TRBJ1-1; the TRBD1 assignment by TCRdb is unverifiable without DNA. CDR1 and CDR2 from the germline V gene are MGHDK and SYGVNS. The CDR3 is made up of 12 amino acids. CDR3 loop: CASTLGQSMAFF. Looking up the rest from reference TRBV25-1 and TRBJ1-1 gives the full variable domain: EADIYQTPRYLVIGTGKKITLECSQTMGHDKMYWYQQDPGMELHLIHYSYGVNSTEKGDLSSESTVSRIRTEHFPLTLESARPSHTSQYLCASTLGQSMAFFGQGTRLTVV.

This chain links TRBV12-3 or TRBV12-4 with TRBJ2-2; the D call of TRBD1 rests on TCRdb alone, since no DNA is present to check it. This CDR3 is 15 amino acids long. CDR3 region: CASSDLRGETGELFF.

This chain uses TRBV12-3 or TRBV12-4 with TRBJ2-7; the TRBD1 assignment by TCRdb is unverifiable without DNA. The CDR3 is 14 amino acids. The CDR3 sequence: CASSFSTDTYEQYF.

This chain links TRBV7-2 with TRBJ2-2; absent DNA, TCRdb's TRBD1 call cannot be checked. The CDR3 is 15 amino acids. Germline V gives CDR1 SGHTA, CDR2 FQGNSA. This chain's CDR3 is CASSPQGLVPGELFF.

J is TRBJ2-1 and V is TRBV20-1; no DNA is available, so the TRBD1 call from TCRdb remains unchecked. Per the germline V gene, CDR1 is DFQATT and CDR2 is SNEGSKA (reference sequence). The CDR3 runs to 11 residues. This CDR3 reads CSAGERNEQFF.

The chain is built from TRBV12-3 or TRBV12-4 and TRBJ2-3; absent DNA, TCRdb's TRBD2 call cannot be checked. The CDR3 consists of 17 residues. CDR3 sequence: CASRQPGLAESTDTQYF.

The chain carries TRBV12-3 or TRBV12-4 and TRBJ1-2; the TRBD1 assignment by TCRdb is unverifiable without DNA. The CDR3 totals 13 residues. CDR3 in amino acids: CASSEGVVYGYTF.

The chain joins TRBV30 to TRBJ2-1; TCRdb's assignment of TRBD2 cannot be checked, as there is no DNA. Per the germline V gene, CDR1 is GTSNPN and CDR2 is SVGIG (reference sequence). CDR3 length equals 12 residues. The CDR3 loop reads CAWSGLVREQFF.